The 6 T cell receptor beta chains given below trace back to one sample, sequenced in a study of CD8+ T cells in alopecia areata. cDNA serving as the sequencing template came from extracted, reverse transcribed RNA. The repertoire was sequenced with immunoSEQ multiplex PCR; TCRdb's copy has only in-frame clones and lacks some. This sample carries about 140,000 clones, 55% of them seen once, and the ten largest clones take more than 4.5%. What was sequenced was CD4+ T cells sorted from blood. The receptors here all came from a human donor in good health.

This clone was seen more than once but under ten times. The chain carries TRBV7-8 and TRBJ2-7; TRBD2 agrees at 14 bases. The germline CDR1 and CDR2 sequences are SGHVS and FQNEAQ. CDR3 length: 19 residues. Unmatched junction bases numbered 14, after V lost 1 base and J lost 6 bases. This chain's CDR3 is CASSLGGTSGTSGRGEQYF. CDR3 in DNA: TGTGCCAGCAGCTTAGGAGGGACTTCGGGGACTAGCGGGAGAGGCGAGCAGTACTTC. The full variable domain, in which reference TRBV7-8 and TRBJ2-7 provide the parts outside the CDR3, is GAGVSQSPRYKVAKRGQDVALRCDPISGHVSLFWYQQALGQGPEFLTYFQNEAQLDKSGLPSDRFFAERPEGSVSTLKIQRTQQEDSAVYLCASSLGGTSGTSGRGEQYFGPGTRLTVT.

The rearrangement links TRBV19 to TRBJ2-2; D perhaps matches TRBD2 (5 bases). The CDR3 runs 16 residues. Trimming left V 7 bases short and J 0 bases short, with 15 bases between. CDR1 LNHDA and CDR2 SQIVND come from the germline V gene (reference sequence). The CDR3, as DNA: TGTGCCAGTAATGCTATACGGGGTGCGAACACCGGGGAGCTGTTTTTT. Its protein product is CASNAIRGANTGELFF.

V usage is TRBV14 and J usage is TRBJ1-3; possible D gene TRBD1, 5 bases. The germline V gene has CDR1 SGHDN and CDR2 FVKESK. Between the trimmed V and J ends, which lost 3 bases and 2 bases, there was a span of 8 bases. This CDR3 comprises 14 residues. The chain's CDR3 is CASSQRTPGNTIYF. CDR3 coding DNA: TGTGCCAGCAGCCAGAGGACACCTGGAAACACCATATATTTT.

V usage is TRBV25-1 and J usage is TRBJ2-1; 9 positions match TRBD1. The CDR3 contains 15 residues. The germline CDR1 and CDR2 sequences are MGHDK and SYGVNS. The V gene end was trimmed by 4 bases and the J gene end by 7 bases; junction bases not matched to a gene: 8. The CDR3 DNA is TGTGCCAGCAGTGCATCGGGACAGGGTAAAAATGAGCAGTTCTTC. This codes for CASSASGQGKNEQFF.

This clone was observed a few times. This chain links TRBV6-5 with TRBJ2-1, with 7 bases that match TRBD2. The CDR3 runs to 13 residues. With V trimmed by 5 bases and J by 9 bases, 7 bases remained unmatched. CDR1 is MNHEY, CDR2 SVGAGI, per germline. This CDR3 reads CASSLLGLGEQFF. In DNA, the CDR3 is TGTGCCAGCAGTCTACTCGGACTAGGTGAGCAGTTCTTC.

This chain joins TRBV23-1 and TRBJ2-3, with 7 bases fitting TRBD2. TRBV23-1 counts as an open reading frame of uncertain function. The CDR3 consists of 14 residues. Trimming removed 8 bases from V and 5 bases from J; junction bases left unmatched: 10. CDR3 in amino acids: CASQGRVVVDTQYF. In nucleotides, the CDR3 is TGCGCCAGCCAAGGGAGGGTAGTGGTAGATACGCAGTATTTT.